The source of this T cell receptor (beta chain) is a study of T cells in women clearing cervical HPV infection. The CDR3 runs 14 residues. The ends were cut back, 4 bases at V and 0 bases at J, with 9 bases in the middle. Germline CDR1 SNHLY, CDR2 FYNNEI. Assay: immunoSEQ multiplex PCR; the TCRdb copy retains only in-frame clones and omits some. In all, the sample yields 10,000 to 15,000 clones. On this clone: The CDR3 is cut off 3 residues early in the read; its end comes from the germline J gene.

The sequencing sample was made of blood buffy coat. The clonotype was recovered from a woman aged 18-70 years with a cervical HPV16 infection that either progressed to CIN3+ or cleared (not recorded which). J is TRBJ2-5 and V is TRBV2; weak D call: TRBD1 (5 bases). The CDR3 sequence is CASSGQLYQETQYF. The part of the CDR3 DNA that was read is TGTGCCAGCAGTGGACAGTTGTACCAAGAGACC.